This is a list of T cell receptor beta chains from one sample in a study of T cell changes during pregnancy in multiple sclerosis. The table came from immunoSEQ multiplex PCR; TCRdb's copy has only in-frame clones and leaves some out. This table holds fewer than 85,000 clones, 92% found once. The sample here was peripheral blood, taken in the first trimester of pregnancy. The receptor set was obtained from a female donor in good health, enrolled as a control in a pregnancy study. Both conserved end residues are part of each CDR3.

v_gene,CDR3aa
TRBV5-4,CASSADSYKNIQYF
TRBV18,CASSRRGVYSNQPQHF
TRBV30,CACQGDSYSYEQYF
TRBV2,CASSKGLAGTLVQYF
TRBV2,CASRGQYKEAFF
TRBV7-8,CASSLVLGAGGNQPQHF
TRBV19,CASSTDGGGHSSEQYF
TRBV5-4,CASSSRAGEQFF
TRBV2,CASMRQPYEQYF
TRBV7-2,CASSPGLAGDVHNEQFF
TRBV28,CASSVTAGAEAFF
TRBV2,CASSERERGEQYF
TRBV2,CASSLDRSAYQPQHF
TRBV18,CASSSTSGPYNEQFF
TRBV5-1,CASSASSGQGRNTGELFF
TRBV28,CAAASGSNTGELFF
TRBV5-1,CASSPGWDRGPLRAYQPQHF